The sequence of this T cell receptor beta chain was determined in a study of blood T cells in healthy people across ages. Sample-barcoded 5' priming and a J-beta primer mix drove a second PCR of about 6 to 11 cycles. TCRdb re-called the 5' RACE reads with MiXCR, one entry per CDR3 protein. This table has over 600,000 distinct CDR3 sequences, about 46% appearing once. Of note for this clonotype: Its antigen remains unknown.

The donors, all healthy, were Caucasians living in Russia, aged roughly 6 to 100. It was roughly 10 milliliters of peripheral blood that were drawn from each donor. The germline gives CDR1 SNHLY, CDR2 FYNNEI. Between the trimmed V and J ends, which lost 6 bases and 4 bases, there was a span of 9 bases. The CDR3 is 12 residues long. General study points: More naive CD4+ cells and higher diversity marked long-lived donors relative to aged donors. Age showed a roughly linear inverse relationship with TCR beta diversity per million T cells.

Sample: blood. The TCR comes from a man of 80 years or more in good health. V gene TRBV2 combines with J gene TRBJ2-5; weak D call: TRBD1 (5 bases). As DNA, the CDR3 is TGTGCCAGCAGGAGACAGACAGAGACCCAGTACTTC. Protein: CASRRQTETQYF. The full variable domain, its missing parts supplied by reference TRBV2 and TRBJ2-5, is EPEVTQTPSHQVTQMGQEVILRCVPISNHLYFYWYRQILGQKVEFLVSFYNNEISEKSEIFDDQFSVERPDGSNFTLKIRSTKLEDSAMYFCASRRQTETQYFGPGTRLLVL.